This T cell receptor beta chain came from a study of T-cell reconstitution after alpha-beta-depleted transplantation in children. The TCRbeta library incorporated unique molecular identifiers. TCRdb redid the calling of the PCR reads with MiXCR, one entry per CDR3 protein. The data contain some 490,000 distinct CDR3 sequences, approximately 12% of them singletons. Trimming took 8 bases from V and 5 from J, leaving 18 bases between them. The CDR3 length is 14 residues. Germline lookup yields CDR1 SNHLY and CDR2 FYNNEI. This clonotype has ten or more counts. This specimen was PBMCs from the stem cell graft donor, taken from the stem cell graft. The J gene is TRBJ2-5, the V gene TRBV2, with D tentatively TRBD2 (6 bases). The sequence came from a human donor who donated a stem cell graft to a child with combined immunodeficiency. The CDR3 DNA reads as TGTGCCAGCGGGGGGTCTAGCGTATATGAGACCCAGTACTTC. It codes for CASGGSSVYETQYF.